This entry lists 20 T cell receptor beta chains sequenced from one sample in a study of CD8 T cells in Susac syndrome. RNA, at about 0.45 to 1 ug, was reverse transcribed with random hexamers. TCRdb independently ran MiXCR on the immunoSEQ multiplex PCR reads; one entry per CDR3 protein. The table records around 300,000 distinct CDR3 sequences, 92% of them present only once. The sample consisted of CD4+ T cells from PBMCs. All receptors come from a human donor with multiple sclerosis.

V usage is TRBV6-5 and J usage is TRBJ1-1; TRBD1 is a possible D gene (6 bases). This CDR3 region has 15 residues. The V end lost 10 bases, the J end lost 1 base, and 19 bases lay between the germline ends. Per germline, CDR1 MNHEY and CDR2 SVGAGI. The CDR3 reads CATHPSTGTNTEAFF. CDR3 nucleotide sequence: TGTGCCACCCACCCCTCGACAGGAACGAACACTGAAGCTTTCTTT.

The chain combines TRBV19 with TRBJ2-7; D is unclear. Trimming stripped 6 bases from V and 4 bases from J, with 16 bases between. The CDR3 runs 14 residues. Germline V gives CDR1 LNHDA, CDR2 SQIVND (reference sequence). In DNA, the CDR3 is TGTGCCAGTAGCCCGGCTAGAAGAGAATACGAGCAGTACTTC. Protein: CASSPARREYEQYF.

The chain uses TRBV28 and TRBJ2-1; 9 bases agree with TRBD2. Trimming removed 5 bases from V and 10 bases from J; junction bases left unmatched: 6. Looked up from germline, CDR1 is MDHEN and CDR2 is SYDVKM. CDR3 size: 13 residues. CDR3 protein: CASSLPLAGEQFF. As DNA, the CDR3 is TGTGCCAGCAGTCTACCTCTAGCGGGGGAGCAGTTCTTC. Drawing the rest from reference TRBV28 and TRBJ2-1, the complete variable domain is DVKVTQSSRYLVKRTGEKVFLECVQDMDHENMFWYRQDPGLGLRLIYFSYDVKMKEKGDIPEGYSVSREKKERFSLILESASTNQTSMYLCASSLPLAGEQFFGPGTRLTVL.

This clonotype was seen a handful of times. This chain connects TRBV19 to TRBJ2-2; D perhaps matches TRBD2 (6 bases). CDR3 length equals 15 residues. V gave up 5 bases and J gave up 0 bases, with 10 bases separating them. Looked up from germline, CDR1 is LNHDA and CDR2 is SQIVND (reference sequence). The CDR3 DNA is TGTGCCAGTAGTGTTAGCGGCACGAACACCGGGGAGCTGTTTTTT. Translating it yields CASSVSGTNTGELFF.

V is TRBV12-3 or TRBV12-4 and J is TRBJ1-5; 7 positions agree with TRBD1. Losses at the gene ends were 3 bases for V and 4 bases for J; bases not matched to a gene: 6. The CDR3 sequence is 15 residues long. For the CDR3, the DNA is TGTGCCAGCAGTTTTAAAGGGGGCGGGAATCAGCCCCAGCATTTT. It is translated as CASSFKGGGNQPQHF.

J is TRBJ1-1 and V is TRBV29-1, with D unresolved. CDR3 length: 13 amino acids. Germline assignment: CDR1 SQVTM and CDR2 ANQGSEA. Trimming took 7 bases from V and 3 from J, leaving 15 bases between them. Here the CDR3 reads CSASGRADTEAFF. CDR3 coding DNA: TGCAGCGCCTCGGGGAGGGCGGACACTGAAGCTTTCTTT. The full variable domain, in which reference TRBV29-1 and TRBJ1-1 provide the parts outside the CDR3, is SAVISQKPSRDICQRGTSLTIQCQVDSQVTMMFWYRQQPGQSLTLIATANQGSEATYESGFVIDKFPISRPNLTFSTLTVSNMSPEDSSIYLCSASGRADTEAFFGQGTRLTVV.

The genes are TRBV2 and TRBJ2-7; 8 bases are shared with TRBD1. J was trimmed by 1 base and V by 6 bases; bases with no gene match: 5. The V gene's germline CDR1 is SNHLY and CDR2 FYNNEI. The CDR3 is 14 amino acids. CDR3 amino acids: CASSRDRRSYEQYF. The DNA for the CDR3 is TGTGCCAGCAGCCGGGACAGGCGGTCCTACGAGCAGTACTTC. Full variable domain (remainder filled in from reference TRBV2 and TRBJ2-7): EPEVTQTPSHQVTQMGQEVILRCVPISNHLYFYWYRQILGQKVEFLVSFYNNEISEKSEIFDDQFSVERPDGSNFTLKIRSTKLEDSAMYFCASSRDRRSYEQYFGPGTRLTVT.

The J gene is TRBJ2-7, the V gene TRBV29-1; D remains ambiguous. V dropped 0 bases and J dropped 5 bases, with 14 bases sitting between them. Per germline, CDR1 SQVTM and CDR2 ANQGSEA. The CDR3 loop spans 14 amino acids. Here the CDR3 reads CSVEEGIDTHEQYF. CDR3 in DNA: TGCAGCGTTGAAGAGGGTATTGACACCCACGAGCAGTACTTC.

The CDR3 loop reads CATTGGRGTEAFF. The CDR3 DNA reads TGTGCCACCACCGGAGGGAGGGGCACTGAAGCTTTCTTT. The chain couples TRBV7-2 to TRBJ1-1, with D perhaps matching TRBD1 (5 bases). V dropped 10 bases and J dropped 4 bases, with 16 bases sitting between them. CDR3 length: 13 residues. In germline, CDR1 is SGHTA, CDR2 FQGNSA.

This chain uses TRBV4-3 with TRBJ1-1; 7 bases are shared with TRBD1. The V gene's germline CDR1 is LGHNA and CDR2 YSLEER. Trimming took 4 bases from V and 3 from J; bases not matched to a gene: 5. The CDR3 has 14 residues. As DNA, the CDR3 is TGCGCCAGCAGCCCACAAGGACAGGACACTGAAGCTTTCTTT. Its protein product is CASSPQGQDTEAFF.

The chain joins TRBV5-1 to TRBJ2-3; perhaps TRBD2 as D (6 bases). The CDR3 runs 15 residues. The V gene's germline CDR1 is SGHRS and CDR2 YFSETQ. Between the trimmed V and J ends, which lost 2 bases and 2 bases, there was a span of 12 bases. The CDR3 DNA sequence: TGCGCCAGCAGCTTAGGAGGGCCCGACACAGATACGCAGTATTTT. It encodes CASSLGGPDTDTQYF.

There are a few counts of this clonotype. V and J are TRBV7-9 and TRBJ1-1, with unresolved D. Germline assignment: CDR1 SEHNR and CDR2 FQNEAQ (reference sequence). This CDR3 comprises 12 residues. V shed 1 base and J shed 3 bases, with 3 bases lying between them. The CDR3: CASSLVDTEAFF. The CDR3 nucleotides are TGTGCCAGCAGCTTAGTCGACACTGAAGCTTTCTTT.

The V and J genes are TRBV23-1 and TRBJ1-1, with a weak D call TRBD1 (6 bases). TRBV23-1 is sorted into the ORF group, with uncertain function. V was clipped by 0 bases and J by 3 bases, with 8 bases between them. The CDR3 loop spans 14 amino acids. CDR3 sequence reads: CASSQSNRDTEAFF. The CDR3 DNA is TGCGCCAGCAGTCAATCAAACAGGGACACTGAAGCTTTCTTT.

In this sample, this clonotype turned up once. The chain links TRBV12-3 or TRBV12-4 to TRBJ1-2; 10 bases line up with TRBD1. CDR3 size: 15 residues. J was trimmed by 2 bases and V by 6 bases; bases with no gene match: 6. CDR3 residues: CASSETGGLNYGYTF. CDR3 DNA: TGTGCCAGCAGCGAGACAGGGGGCCTGAACTATGGCTACACCTTC.

This CDR3 is CSASGRGEKLFF. The CDR3 bases are TGCAGTGCTAGCGGAAGGGGGGAAAAACTGTTTTTT. The chain uses TRBV20-1 and TRBJ1-4; TRBD1 is a possible D gene (6 bases). The germline gives CDR1 DFQATT, CDR2 SNEGSKA (reference sequence). V lost 3 bases to trimming and J lost 8 bases, with 10 bases between them. The CDR3 has 12 residues.

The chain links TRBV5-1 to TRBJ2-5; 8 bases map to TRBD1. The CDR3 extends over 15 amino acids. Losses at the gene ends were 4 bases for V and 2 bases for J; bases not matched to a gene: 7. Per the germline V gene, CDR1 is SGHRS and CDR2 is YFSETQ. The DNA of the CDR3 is TGCGCCAGCAGCCCACGGACAGGGTGGCAAGAGACCCAGTACTTC. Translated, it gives CASSPRTGWQETQYF.

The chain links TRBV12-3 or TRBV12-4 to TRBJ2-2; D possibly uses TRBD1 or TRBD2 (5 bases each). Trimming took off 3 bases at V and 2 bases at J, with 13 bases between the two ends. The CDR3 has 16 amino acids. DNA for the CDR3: TGTGCCAGCAGTTTTGTACGGGGCGTAAACACCGGGGAGCTGTTTTTT. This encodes CASSFVRGVNTGELFF.

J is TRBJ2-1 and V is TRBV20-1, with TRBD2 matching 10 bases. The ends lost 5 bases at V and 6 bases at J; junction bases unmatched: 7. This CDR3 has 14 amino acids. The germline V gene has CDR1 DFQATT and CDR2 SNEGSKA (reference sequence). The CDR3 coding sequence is TGCAGTGCTCCAAGGCTAGCGGGGGCCAATGAGCAGTTCTTC. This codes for CSAPRLAGANEQFF.

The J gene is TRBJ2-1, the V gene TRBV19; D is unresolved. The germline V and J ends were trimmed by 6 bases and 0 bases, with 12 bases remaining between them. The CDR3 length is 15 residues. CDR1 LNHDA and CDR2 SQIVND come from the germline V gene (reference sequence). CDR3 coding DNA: TGTGCCAGTAGAAACCAGCCTAGCTCCTACAATGAGCAGTTCTTC. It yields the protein CASRNQPSSYNEQFF.

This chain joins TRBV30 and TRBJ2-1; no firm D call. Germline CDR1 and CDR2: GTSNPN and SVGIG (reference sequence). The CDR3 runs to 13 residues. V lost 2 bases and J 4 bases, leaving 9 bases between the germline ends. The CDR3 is CAWSLPTYNEQFF. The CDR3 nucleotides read TGTGCCTGGAGTCTCCCAACTTACAATGAGCAGTTCTTC.